This passage covers 32 T cell receptor beta chains from one sample sequenced in a study of long-term antiretroviral therapy in people with HIV. Survey-level resolution applied to immunoSEQ assay v3.0. Assay: immunoSEQ multiplex PCR; the TCRdb copy retains only in-frame clones and omits some. This sample has some 28,000 clones, with about 93% found just once. The input for sequencing was unsorted PBMCs, taken about 5.2 years after starting antiretroviral therapy. These receptors were taken from a woman aged 35 to 49 with HIV.

This chain links TRBV9 with TRBJ1-1; D not certain. V lost 4 bases to trimming and J lost 6 bases, with 10 bases between them. The germline V gene encodes CDR1 SGDLS and CDR2 YYNGEE. CDR3 size: 12 residues. The CDR3 coding sequence is TGTGCCAGCAGCCCCATCGGCTCTGAAGCTTTCTTT. It encodes CASSPIGSEAFF.

The chain uses TRBV11-2 and TRBJ2-5; TRBD1 is a possible D gene (5 bases). Deletions cut 4 bases from V and 5 bases from J, with 20 bases between. This CDR3 is built from 16 residues. Germline V gives CDR1 SGHAT, CDR2 FQNNGV. Written as DNA, the CDR3 is TGTGCCAGCAGCTACGGTCGCCAAGGGGTTGGGGAGACCCAGTACTTC. It yields the protein CASSYGRQGVGETQYF.

The chain links TRBV2 to TRBJ2-3, with D possibly being TRBD1 (5 bases). The germline gives CDR1 SNHLY, CDR2 FYNNEI. This CDR3 comprises 12 residues. Trimming took off 4 bases at V and 6 bases at J, with 8 bases between the two ends. For the CDR3, the DNA is TGTGCCAGCAGTGCCACAGGCGATACGCAGTATTTT. Protein sequence: CASSATGDTQYF. Full variable domain (missing parts from reference TRBV2 and TRBJ2-3): EPEVTQTPSHQVTQMGQEVILRCVPISNHLYFYWYRQILGQKVEFLVSFYNNEISEKSEIFDDQFSVERPDGSNFTLKIRSTKLEDSAMYFCASSATGDTQYFGPGTRLTVL.

The rearrangement uses TRBV5-8 and TRBJ2-5; 7 positions agree with TRBD2. The length of the CDR3 is 13 residues. The J segment lost 5 bases and the V segment lost 4 bases, leaving 5 bases of the junction unmatched. From germline, CDR1 is SGHTS and CDR2 YDEGEE. CDR3 sequence (DNA): TGTGCCAGCAGCCCGGTCGGGGGGGAGACCCAGTACTTC. As protein: CASSPVGGETQYF. Full variable domain (outside the CDR3, taken from reference TRBV5-8 and TRBJ2-5): EAGVTQSPTHLIKTRGQQATLRCSPISGHTSVYWYQQALGLGLQFLLWYDEGEERNRGNFPPRFSGRQFPNYSSELNVNALELEDSALYLCASSPVGGETQYFGPGTRLLVL.

The rearrangement links TRBV19 to TRBJ2-7; D is perhaps TRBD1 (5 bases). V was cut by 7 bases and J by 1 base, with 11 bases left in between. The CDR3 runs 13 residues. CDR1 is LNHDA, CDR2 SQIVND, per germline (reference sequence). In nucleotides, the CDR3 is TGTGCCAGTACGCCAGGGTGGTCCTACGAGCAGTACTTC. Translation gives CASTPGWSYEQYF.

CDR3 in DNA: TGTGCCAGCAGCGTGGGACAGGTAGCTGGAAACACCATATATTTT. Translated: CASSVGQVAGNTIYF. The V gene is TRBV9, the J gene TRBJ1-3, with TRBD1 matching over 8 bases. Trimming at V came to 2 bases and at J to 2 bases, leaving 3 bases not matched to a gene. The CDR3 is made up of 15 amino acids. Germline V CDR1 and CDR2: SGDLS, YYNGEE.

The chain has TRBV4-1 and TRBJ2-1; D ambiguous. Germline V gene lookup returns CDR1 MGHRA and CDR2 YSYEKL. Trimming shortened V by 4 bases and J by 3 bases, and 10 bases separated the two germline ends. The CDR3 consists of 14 residues. CDR3 in DNA: TGCGCCAGCAGCCCCTCCGACCTCTACAATGAGCAGTTCTTC. Residues: CASSPSDLYNEQFF.

V and J are TRBV29-1 and TRBJ2-1, with D possibly being TRBD1 or TRBD2 (5 bases each). The CDR3 extends over 15 amino acids. Trimming left V 0 bases short and J 8 bases short, with 17 bases between. Germline loops: CDR1 SQVTM, CDR2 ANQGSEA. The CDR3 DNA is TGCAGCGTTGAAGATACGGCGAAGGGGAGATATGAGCAGTTCTTC. Translating gives CSVEDTAKGRYEQFF.

This clone was counted only a few times. The V gene is TRBV7-9, the J gene TRBJ1-1; the D is unclear. Trimming cost V 1 base and J 4 bases, with 16 bases left between them. The CDR3 has 16 residues. Germline V lookup: CDR1 SEHNR, CDR2 FQNEAQ (reference sequence). DNA of the CDR3: TGTGCCAGCAGCTTAGTAGACACGTTTATGCTCACTGAAGCTTTCTTT. This translates into CASSLVDTFMLTEAFF.

This rearrangement joins TRBV19 to TRBJ2-7; maybe TRBD2 (5 bases). Germline V gene sequence: CDR1 LNHDA, CDR2 SQIVND (reference sequence). The V gene lost 3 bases and the J gene lost 2 bases, with 11 bases spanning the gap. This CDR3 has 14 amino acids. The CDR3 nucleotides are TGTGCCAGTAGTATCTCCGACGGGACCTACGAGCAGTACTTC. It is translated as CASSISDGTYEQYF.

This chain joins TRBV7-9 and TRBJ2-7; D is uncertain. The CDR3 totals 14 residues. CDR1 SEHNR and CDR2 FQNEAQ come from the germline V gene (reference sequence). Trimming pared 1 base from V and 2 bases from J, leaving 9 bases between. The CDR3 DNA reads as TGTGCCAGCAGCTTAGATGCAGAAACCTACGAGCAGTACTTC. As protein: CASSLDAETYEQYF. The whole variable domain, filled in from reference TRBV7-9 and TRBJ2-7, reads DTGVSQNPRHKITKRGQNVTFRCDPISEHNRLYWYRQTLGQGPEFLTYFQNEAQLEKSRLLSDRFSAERPKGSFSTLEIQRTEQGDSAMYLCASSLDAETYEQYFGPGTRLTVT.

The V gene is TRBV6-1, the J gene TRBJ2-2; possible D gene TRBD2, 5 bases. The CDR3 runs to 14 residues. V dropped 11 bases and J dropped 5 bases, with 18 bases sitting between them. From germline, CDR1 is MNHNS and CDR2 SASEGT. The CDR3 DNA is TGTGCCGTACACATTCGGGAAGGGACCGGGGAGCTGTTTTTT. It encodes CAVHIREGTGELFF.

Only one count was recorded for this clone. V usage is TRBV6-5 and J usage is TRBJ1-4; D may be TRBD1 (5 bases). Germline values: CDR1 MNHEY, CDR2 SVGAGI. This CDR3 is built from 13 residues. Trimming cost V 2 bases and J 10 bases, with 11 bases left between them. CDR3 DNA sequence: TGTGCCAGCAGTTACACGTCCGGGGGAAAACTGTTTTTT. It codes for CASSYTSGGKLFF.

The V call is TRBV7-6, the J call TRBJ1-6; D might be TRBD1 (6 bases). V was pared by 0 bases and J by 0 bases, with 12 bases between. From germline, CDR1 is SGHVS and CDR2 FNYEAQ. This CDR3 has 18 amino acids. DNA of the CDR3: TGTGCCAGCAGCTTAGCAATGGACAGCAGCTCCTATAATTCACCCCTCCACTTT. Encoded protein: CASSLAMDSSSYNSPLHF.

V is TRBV19 and J is TRBJ1-3; D gene unclear. Germline lookup yields CDR1 LNHDA and CDR2 SQIVND (reference sequence). V lost 5 bases and J 2 bases, leaving 10 bases between the germline ends. CDR3 length: 14 amino acids. This CDR3 is CASSRQETGNTIYF. The CDR3 DNA is TGTGCCAGTAGTCGTCAAGAAACTGGAAACACCATATATTTT.

This clone was seen a single time. This chain connects TRBV11-2 to TRBJ1-1; D unclear. This CDR3 region has 12 residues. In germline, CDR1 is SGHAT, CDR2 FQNNGV. The V end lost 5 bases, the J end lost 3 bases, and 7 bases lay between the germline ends. In nucleotides, the CDR3 is TGTGCCAGCAGCCCACAGTACACTGAAGCTTTCTTT. It yields the protein CASSPQYTEAFF.

A remark on this clone: Relative to the germline gene, one junction end is altered; a read error may explain this. The CDR3 spells CAITGGYTDTQYF. In DNA form, the CDR3 reads TGTGCGATCACGGGCGGGTACACAGATACGCAGTATTTT. The chain employs TRBV10-3 and TRBJ2-3; TRBD2 might be the D (5 bases). This CDR3 has 13 amino acids. Germline CDR1 reads ENHRY; CDR2 reads SYGVKD.

This clone was counted a single time. This chain connects TRBV10-2 to TRBJ2-1; 10 nucleotides line up with TRBD2. This CDR3 region has 14 residues. V trimming: 4 bases; J trimming: 8 bases; junction bases outside the gene matches: 5. Germline CDR1 and CDR2: WSHSY and SAAADI. CDR3 in DNA: TGCGCCAGCAGTGGAAGCGGGGGGGCTTATGAGCAGTTCTTC. Translation: CASSGSGGAYEQFF.

The chain recombines TRBV27 with TRBJ1-1; D is uncertain. The germline V and J ends were trimmed by 2 bases and 1 base, with 14 bases remaining between them. From germline, CDR1 is MNHEY and CDR2 SMNVEV (reference sequence). CDR3 length equals 16 residues. The CDR3 region is CASSLVLGQPNTEAFF. CDR3 in DNA: TGTGCCAGCAGTTTAGTTCTGGGTCAACCGAACACTGAAGCTTTCTTT.

CDR3 coding DNA: TGTGCCAGCACCCCTTTCAATGAGCAGTTCTTC. It yields the protein CASTPFNEQFF. The chain is built from TRBV7-2 and TRBJ2-1; D is ambiguous. Deletions cut 7 bases from V and 6 bases from J, with 7 bases between. Per germline, CDR1 SGHTA and CDR2 FQGNSA. The CDR3 sequence is 11 residues long.

The CDR3 loop is CASSPVLASEQYF. Here the CDR3 DNA reads TGCGCCAGCAGCCCGGTCCTAGCAAGCGAGCAGTACTTC. This chain connects TRBV4-1 to TRBJ2-7; possible D gene TRBD2, 5 bases. The V gene lost 4 bases and the J gene lost 6 bases, with 13 bases spanning the gap. CDR3 length: 13 residues. Per the germline V gene, CDR1 is MGHRA and CDR2 is YSYEKL.

This clone was seen only once. This chain's CDR3 is CAIRYNNEQFF. CDR3 DNA sequence: TGTGCCATCAGGTATAACAATGAGCAGTTCTTC. V gene TRBV10-3 combines with J gene TRBJ2-1; D is unresolved. The germline CDR1 and CDR2 sequences are ENHRY and SYGVKD. The CDR3 has 11 residues. V lost 6 bases to trimming and J lost 5 bases, with 5 bases between them.

The chain couples TRBV5-6 to TRBJ1-2; D unclear. In germline, CDR1 is SGHDT, CDR2 YYEEEE. V lost 1 base to trimming and J lost 6 bases, with 13 bases between them. This CDR3 contains 14 residues. CDR3 DNA: TGTGCCAGCAGCTTGTGGGGAGGCGACAATGGCTACACCTTC. This sequence encodes CASSLWGGDNGYTF.

The chain carries TRBV6-1 and TRBJ2-7; TRBD1 agrees at 8 bases. The CDR3 contains 14 residues. Per the germline V gene, CDR1 is MNHNS and CDR2 is SASEGT. V gave up 4 bases and J gave up 2 bases; unmatched junction bases: 4. CDR3 coding DNA: TGTGCCAGCAGTGGCAGACAGGGGACCTACGAGCAGTACTTC. Its protein product is CASSGRQGTYEQYF.

This clone was observed once. The chain links TRBV5-6 to TRBJ2-7; 7 nucleotides align to TRBD1. This CDR3 comprises 14 residues. V shed 3 bases, J shed 2 bases, and the junction held 5 bases outside the gene matches. Per germline, CDR1 SGHDT and CDR2 YYEEEE. Here the CDR3 reads CASSSVDRPYEQYF. DNA of the CDR3: TGTGCCAGCAGCTCGGTGGACAGGCCCTACGAGCAGTACTTC.

This clone was picked up one time. The chain is built from TRBV5-6 and TRBJ1-6; D uncertain. There are 13 residues in the CDR3. CDR1 SGHDT and CDR2 YYEEEE come from the germline V gene. Trimming removed 7 bases from V and 4 bases from J, with 9 bases in between. In DNA, the CDR3 is TGTGCCAGCGGCCAGTCTTATAATTCACCCCTCCACTTT. Translating gives CASGQSYNSPLHF. The full variable domain, rest sourced from reference TRBV5-6 and TRBJ1-6, is DAGVTQSPTHLIKTRGQQVTLRCSPKSGHDTVSWYQQALGQGPQFIFQYYEEEERQRGNFPDRFSGHQFPNYSSELNVNALLLGDSALYLCASGQSYNSPLHFGNGTRLTVT.

The gene calls are TRBV6-5 and TRBJ2-7; the D gene is possibly TRBD1 (6 bases). V was cut by 5 bases and J by 2 bases, with 13 bases left in between. This CDR3 spans 14 amino acids. Germline-derived CDR1 and CDR2 are MNHEY and SVGAGI. The CDR3 nucleotides read TGTGCCAGCAGTCCCGTACAGGGACCCTACGAGCAGTACTTC. This sequence encodes CASSPVQGPYEQYF.

CDR3 bases: TGCGCCAGCAGTGATTCGCATTTACGGTGGCCCCGGCATGAGCAGTTCTTC. It yields the protein CASSDSHLRWPRHEQFF. The chain employs TRBV10-2 and TRBJ2-1; D not certain. The CDR3 spans 17 residues. Germline V CDR1 and CDR2: WSHSY, SAAADI. V gave up 3 bases and J gave up 8 bases, with 23 bases separating them.

The table lists this clone with a few counts. The chain uses TRBV5-8 and TRBJ2-5, with unresolved D. Germline CDR1 SGHTS, CDR2 YDEGEE. The CDR3 covers 13 residues. V dropped 0 bases and J dropped 5 bases, with 8 bases sitting between them. The CDR3 nucleotides read TGTGCCAGCAGCTTGGCGGGTGTTGAGACCCAGTACTTC. This translates into CASSLAGVETQYF.

The chain carries TRBV14 and TRBJ1-2; D uncertain. Deletions cut 6 bases from V and 7 bases from J, with 18 bases between. Germline CDR1 and CDR2: SGHDN and FVKESK. The CDR3 contains 14 residues. CDR3 amino acids: CASSPVFHPGGYTF. As DNA, the CDR3 is TGTGCCAGCAGTCCGGTTTTCCATCCAGGTGGCTACACCTTC. Using reference TRBV14 and TRBJ1-2 for the parts outside the CDR3, the full variable domain is EAGVTQFPSHSVIEKGQTVTLRCDPISGHDNLYWYRRVMGKEIKFLLHFVKESKQDESGMPNNRFLAERTGGTYSTLKVQPAELEDSGVYFCASSPVFHPGGYTFGSGTRLTVV.

The chain carries TRBV7-8 and TRBJ1-6; 8 nucleotides match TRBD1. This CDR3 has 16 residues. With 4 bases clipped from V and 11 bases from J, the junction kept 13 bases outside the gene matches. Looked up from germline, CDR1 is SGHVS and CDR2 is FQNEAQ. The CDR3 DNA follows: TGTGCCAGCAGCTACACTCTCAGGGGACAGGTTACACCCCTCCACTTT. It encodes CASSYTLRGQVTPLHF.

This chain uses TRBV7-6 with TRBJ2-1; D is perhaps TRBD2 (5 bases). V lost 5 bases and J lost 4, with 12 bases in between. Germline V gene lookup returns CDR1 SGHVS and CDR2 FNYEAQ. This CDR3 is built from 14 residues. In DNA, the CDR3 is TGTGCCAGCAGCGCCCCGGGAACTTACAATGAGCAGTTCTTC. This translates into CASSAPGTYNEQFF.